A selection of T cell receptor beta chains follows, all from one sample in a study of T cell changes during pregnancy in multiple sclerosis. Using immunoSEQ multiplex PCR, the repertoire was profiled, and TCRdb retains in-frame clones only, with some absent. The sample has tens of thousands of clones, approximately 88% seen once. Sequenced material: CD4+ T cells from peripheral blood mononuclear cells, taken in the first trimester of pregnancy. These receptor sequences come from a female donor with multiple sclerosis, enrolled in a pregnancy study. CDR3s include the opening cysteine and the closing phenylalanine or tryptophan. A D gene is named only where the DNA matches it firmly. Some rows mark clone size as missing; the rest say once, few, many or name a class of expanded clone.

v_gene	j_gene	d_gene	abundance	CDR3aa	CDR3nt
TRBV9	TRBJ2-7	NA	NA	CASSAVLRDEQYF	TGTGCCAGCAGCGCGGTCCTCAGGGACGAGCAGTACTTC
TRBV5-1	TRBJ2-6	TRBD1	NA	CASSSQTGGVGGANVLTF	TGCGCCAGCAGCTCCCAGACAGGGGGCGTGGGGGGGGCCAACGTCCTGACTTTC
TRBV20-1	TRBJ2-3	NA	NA	CSATLGGTQYF	TGCAGTGCTACTCTCGGGGGTACGCAGTATTTT
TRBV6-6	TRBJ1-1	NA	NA	CASREVKQGSTEAFF	TGTGCCAGCAGGGAGGTCAAACAGGGTTCGACTGAAGCTTTCTTT
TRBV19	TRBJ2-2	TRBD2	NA	CASSGLAEYTGELFF	TGTGCCAGTAGCGGACTAGCGGAGTACACCGGGGAGCTGTTTTTT
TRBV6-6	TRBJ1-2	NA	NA	CASSYVSRGADGGYTF	TGTGCCAGCAGTTACGTATCAAGGGGCGCGGACGGTGGCTACACCTTC
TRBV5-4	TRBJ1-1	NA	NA	CASSMRNTEAFF	TGTGCCAGCAGCATGAGGAACACTGAAGCTTTCTTT
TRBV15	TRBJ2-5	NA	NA	CATSRRFTETQYF	TGTGCCACCAGCAGACGGTTTACAGAGACCCAGTACTTC
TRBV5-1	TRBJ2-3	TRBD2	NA	CASSLVNPGRIQTSEDTQYF	TGCGCCAGCAGCCTGGTAAACCCTGGACGGATCCAGACTAGCGAAGATACGCAGTATTTT
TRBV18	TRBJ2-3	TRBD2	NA	CASSPRTRPDTQYF	TGTGCCAGCTCACCTCGGACTAGACCAGATACGCAGTATTTT
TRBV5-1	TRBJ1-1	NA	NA	CASSLVRGGITEAFF	TGCGCCAGCAGCTTGGTTAGGGGCGGGATAACTGAAGCTTTCTTT
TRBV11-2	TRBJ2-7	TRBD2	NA	CASSVNTVAGGEQYF	TGTGCCAGCAGCGTAAACACCGTAGCGGGAGGCGAGCAGTACTTC
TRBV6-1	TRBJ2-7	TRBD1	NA	CASSPDRGTYEQYF	TGTGCCAGCAGCCCTGACAGGGGTACGTACGAGCAGTACTTC
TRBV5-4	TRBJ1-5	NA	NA	CASSLDGDSNQPQHF	TGTGCCAGCAGCTTGGACGGGGATAGCAATCAGCCCCAGCATTTT
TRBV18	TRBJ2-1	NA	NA	CASSPSLEYEQFF	TGTGCCAGCTCACCCTCTCTAGAGTATGAGCAGTTCTTC
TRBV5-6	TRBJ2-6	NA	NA	CASSLEGSGANVLTF	TGTGCCAGCAGCTTGGAGGGGTCTGGGGCCAACGTCCTGACTTTC
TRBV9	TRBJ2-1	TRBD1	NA	CASSVLDRGGEQFF	TGTGCCAGCAGCGTCTTGGACAGGGGTGGTGAGCAGTTCTTC
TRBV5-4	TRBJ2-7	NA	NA	CASSLAGASYEQYF	TGTGCCAGCAGCTTGGCAGGGGCTAGCTACGAGCAGTACTTC
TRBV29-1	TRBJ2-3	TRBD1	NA	CSAGTGGLGTQYF	TGCAGCGCCGGGACAGGGGGCTTAGGTACGCAGTATTTT
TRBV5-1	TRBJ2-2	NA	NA	CASSTTGSGELFF	TGCGCCAGCAGCACCACAGGGTCCGGGGAGCTGTTTTTT
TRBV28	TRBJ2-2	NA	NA	CASITAGRLGTGELFF	TGTGCCAGCATTACCGCGGGACGGCTGGGCACCGGGGAGCTGTTTTTT
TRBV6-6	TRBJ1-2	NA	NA	CASSQPGGNYGYTF	TGTGCCAGCAGCCAGCCGGGGGGTAACTATGGCTACACCTTC
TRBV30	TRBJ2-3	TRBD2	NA	CAWSFPAGVADTQYF	TGTGCCTGGAGTTTCCCAGCGGGAGTAGCAGATACGCAGTATTTT
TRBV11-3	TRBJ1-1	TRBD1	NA	CASSPGQGLRTEAFF	TGTGCCAGCAGCCCAGGACAGGGATTGAGGACTGAAGCTTTCTTT
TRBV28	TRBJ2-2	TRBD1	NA	CASSFRTGDVTGELFF	TGTGCCAGCAGTTTCAGGACAGGGGACGTCACCGGGGAGCTGTTTTTT
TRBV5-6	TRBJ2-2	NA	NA	CASSLGGIGTGELFF	TGTGCCAGCAGCTTAGGGGGAATTGGCACCGGGGAGCTGTTTTTT
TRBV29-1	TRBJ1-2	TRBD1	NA	CSVVEGAQGYTF	TGCAGCGTTGTTGAGGGGGCGCAAGGCTACACCTTC
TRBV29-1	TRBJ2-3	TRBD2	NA	CSVGGGAGGETDTQYF	TGCAGCGTTGGTGGGGGAGCGGGAGGAGAAACAGATACGCAGTATTTT
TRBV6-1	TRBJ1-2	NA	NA	CASTEQGVGYGYTF	TGTGCCAGCACAGAACAGGGAGTCGGCTATGGCTACACCTTC
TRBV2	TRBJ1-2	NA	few	CASTDSYNYGYTF	TGTGCCAGCACGGACAGCTACAACTATGGCTACACCTTC
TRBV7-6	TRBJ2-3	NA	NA	CASSFSGRTDTQYF	TGTGCCAGCAGCTTTAGCGGACGCACAGATACGCAGTATTTT
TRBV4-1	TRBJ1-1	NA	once	CASSQGELQGDEAFF	TGCGCCAGCAGCCAAGGAGAACTACAGGGCGATGAAGCTTTCTTT
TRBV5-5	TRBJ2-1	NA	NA	CASSLDRLEQFF	TGTGCCAGCAGCTTGGACAGGTTAGAGCAGTTCTTC
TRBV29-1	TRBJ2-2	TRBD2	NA	CSVDTAGGPFTGELFF	TGCAGCGTTGATACAGCGGGAGGGCCATTCACCGGGGAGCTGTTTTTT
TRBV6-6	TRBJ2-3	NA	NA	CASSSFTDTQYF	TGTGCCAGCAGTTCCTTTACAGATACGCAGTATTTT
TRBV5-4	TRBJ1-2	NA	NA	CASSSNRDGYTF	TGTGCCAGCAGCTCAAACAGGGATGGCTACACCTTC
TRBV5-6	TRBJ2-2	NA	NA	CASSFTSSSPGGELFF	TGTGCCAGCAGCTTCACTAGCAGCTCCCCCGGCGGGGAGCTGTTTTTT
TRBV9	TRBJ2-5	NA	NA	CASSVGRAGQETQYF	TGTGCCAGCAGCGTAGGTCGGGCGGGCCAAGAGACCCAGTACTTC
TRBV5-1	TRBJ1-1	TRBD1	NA	CASSLEGQGLSEAFF	TGCGCCAGCAGCTTGGAGGGACAGGGGCTTTCTGAAGCTTTCTTT
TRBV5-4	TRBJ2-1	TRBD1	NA	CASTFDRGPYNEQFF	TGTGCCAGCACCTTTGACAGGGGCCCCTACAATGAGCAGTTCTTC
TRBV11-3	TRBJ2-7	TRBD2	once	CASSSKGLAGDEQYF	TGTGCCAGCAGCTCCAAAGGACTAGCGGGAGACGAGCAGTACTTC
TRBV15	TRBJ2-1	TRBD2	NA	CATSSGLAGASYNEQFF	TGTGCCACCAGCAGCGGACTAGCGGGAGCATCCTACAATGAGCAGTTCTTC